Below, 11 T cell receptor beta chains from the same sample are listed, as sequenced in a study of blood T cells in healthy people across ages. A second about 6 to 12 cycle PCR used barcoded and J-beta primers. TCRdb recomputed calls from the 5' RACE reads with MiXCR, one row per CDR3 protein. In the table there are approximately 780,000 distinct CDR3 sequences, roughly 24% of which are singletons. The data also belong to a second study, concerning T cells of mothers and their children.

Input material: blood. Receptor source: a boy younger than 18 in good health.

This clonotype was seen only a few times. This chain uses TRBV29-1 with TRBJ2-7; TRBD2 matches 9 bases. V was pared by 8 bases and J by 0 bases, with 14 bases of the junction left unmatched. Looked up from germline, CDR1 is SQVTM and CDR2 is ANQGSEA. The CDR3 extends over 16 amino acids. The CDR3 sequence is CSTEGRLAGSSYEQYF. CDR3 DNA: TGCAGCACAGAAGGGCGGCTAGCGGGGAGCTCCTACGAGCAGTACTTC.

This clonotype has a handful of counts. One end of the junction does not line up with germline, which may come from a read error. This rearrangement joins TRBV20-1 to TRBJ2-5, with D hard to call. This CDR3 is built from 12 residues. The germline CDR1 and CDR2 sequences are DFQATT and SNEGSKA (reference sequence). The DNA of the CDR3 is TGCAGTGCTAGAGAAGGTAGCTTTAAGATGTTCTTC. Encoded protein: CSAREGSFKMFF.

The table lists this clonotype with a few counts. The chain is built from TRBV12-3 or TRBV12-4 and TRBJ2-3, with 7 bases identical to TRBD1. J was trimmed by 3 bases and V by 5 bases; bases with no gene match: 5. The CDR3 spans 14 residues. As DNA, the CDR3 is TGTGCCAGCAGTCGACAGGGTAGGACAGATACGCAGTATTTT. It codes for CASSRQGRTDTQYF.

This chain connects TRBV10-3 to TRBJ2-7; 15 bases line up with TRBD2. The end of the DNA is better explained by TRBJ2-1, so the J call may be wrong. This CDR3 spans 20 amino acids. Germline-derived CDR1 and CDR2 are ENHRY and SYGVKD. The CDR3 nucleotides read TGTGCCATCAACTCCCCGCCGGGACTAGCGGGGGGTCCTACCTACAATGAGCAGTTCTTC. This encodes CAINSPPGLAGGPTYNEQFF.

This clonotype was observed a few times. The chain carries TRBV2 and TRBJ1-5; TRBD1 agrees at 7 bases. There are 16 residues in the CDR3. Trimming took 6 bases from V and 2 from J; bases not matched to a gene: 10. The germline V gene encodes CDR1 SNHLY and CDR2 FYNNEI. The CDR3 coding sequence is TGTGCCAGCAGCCCCCAAGGCACAGGGGGCAATCAGCCCCAGCATTTT. Its translation is CASSPQGTGGNQPQHF.

The chain is built from TRBV28 and TRBJ2-5, with TRBD1 matching over 8 bases. Looked up from germline, CDR1 is MDHEN and CDR2 is SYDVKM. Trimming at V came to 2 bases and at J to 5 bases, leaving 7 bases not matched to a gene. The CDR3 length is 15 residues. The CDR3 nucleotides read TGTGCCAGCAGTTTAAAAGACAGGGGAACGGAGACCCAGTACTTC. It is translated as CASSLKDRGTETQYF.

V and J are TRBV5-5 and TRBJ2-7; no firm D call. This CDR3 region has 14 residues. Germline V CDR1 and CDR2: SGHKS, YYEKEE (reference sequence). V lost 0 bases, J lost 4 bases, and 11 bases lay in between. DNA of the CDR3: TGTGCCAGCAGCTTGGCCATTAAGGTTTACGAGCAGTACTTC. Encoded protein: CASSLAIKVYEQYF.

A few counts support this clonotype. The chain employs TRBV27 and TRBJ2-6; D remains ambiguous. The CDR3 runs to 15 residues. Trimming took off 4 bases at V and 4 bases at J, with 11 bases between the two ends. Germline CDR1 and CDR2: MNHEY and SMNVEV (reference sequence). CDR3: CASSSNPFGANVLTF. The CDR3 bases are TGTGCCAGCAGTTCGAACCCATTCGGGGCCAACGTCCTGACTTTC.

With respect to this clonotype: The germline gene is not matched at one end of the junction; a read error may be the cause. This rearrangement joins TRBV15 to TRBJ2-5, with D perhaps being TRBD1 or TRBD2 (6 bases each). CDR3 length: 16 amino acids. The germline V gene encodes CDR1 LNHNV and CDR2 YYDKDF (reference sequence). CDR3: CATRKGGAGPQEAQYF. CDR3 in DNA: TGTGCCACCAGAAAGGGGGGCGCCGGCCCCCAAGAGGCCCAGTACTTC.

Only a few counts were recorded for this clonotype. V and J are TRBV28 and TRBJ1-4; 8 positions match TRBD1. Germline V gives CDR1 MDHEN, CDR2 SYDVKM. The V and J ends lost 7 bases and 5 bases, in that order; junction bases with no gene match: 12. The CDR3 consists of 16 residues. The CDR3 spells CASTLLRGDRNEKLFF. CDR3 nucleotide sequence: TGTGCCAGCACTCTACTCCGGGGGGACAGGAATGAAAAACTGTTTTTT. The complete variable domain, with remaining parts taken from reference TRBV28 and TRBJ1-4, reads DVKVTQSSRYLVKRTGEKVFLECVQDMDHENMFWYRQDPGLGLRLIYFSYDVKMKEKGDIPEGYSVSREKKERFSLILESASTNQTSMYLCASTLLRGDRNEKLFFGSGTQLSVL.

The CDR3, as DNA: TGCAGTGCTAGGAACCCCTCCGGTGGAAACACCATATATTTT. Residues: CSARNPSGGNTIYF. The chain couples TRBV20-1 to TRBJ1-3; no clear D gene. CDR1 and CDR2 (germline): DFQATT, SNEGSKA (reference sequence). This CDR3 is 14 amino acids long. Trimming left V 3 bases short and J 3 bases short, with 12 bases between.